The clone carrying this T cell receptor beta chain was seen a single time. Assay: immunoSEQ multiplex PCR; the TCRdb copy retains only in-frame clones and omits some. The data contain fewer than 500,000 clones, around nine tenths of them singletons. The record originates from a study of blood T cell repertoires in COVID-19. At the level of the study: T cells, B-cell-depleted T cells, or PBMCs supplied cDNA or gDNA.

Recruitment covered roughly 22 US areas and drew participants whose ages spanned roughly 18 to 89 years. The CDR3 extends over 15 amino acids. Germline CDR1 is GTSNPN and CDR2 is SVGIG (reference sequence). The V segment lost 1 base and the J segment 7 bases; nucleotides outside the gene matches: 6. The V gene is TRBV30, the J gene TRBJ2-1; TRBD1 agrees at 11 bases. Sequenced sample: PBMCs or T cells enriched from blood (not recorded which). This sequence was found in a woman in her late teens or twenties with acute COVID-19. Written as DNA, the CDR3 is TGTGCCTGGAGTGCCGGGACAGGGGGTCGAAATGAGCAGTTCTTC. Protein: CAWSAGTGGRNEQFF.